This T cell receptor (beta chain) was profiled in a study of tumor and adjacent non-tumor tissue in lung cancer. Findings of the study overall: Tumor tissue had significantly higher TCR diversity than normal lung.

The CDR3 totals 16 residues. The V gene's germline CDR1 is DFQATT and CDR2 SNEGSKA (reference sequence). Details on this clonotype: Antigen specificity is unknown. At one boundary the junction diverges from the germline segment, which might be a read error.

A modified ARM-PCR protocol with three rounds of nested PCR amplified TCRbeta. TCRdb reanalysed the multiplex PCR reads using MiXCR and keeps one entry per CDR3 protein. The table lists approximately 120,000 distinct CDR3 sequences, approximately 66% of them singletons. RNA was extracted from bulk tissue without any cell sorting. The TCR comes from a man aged 30-40 years with non-small cell lung cancer. The specimen sequenced was lung tumor tissue. This rearrangement joins TRBV20-1 to TRBJ2-2, with D perhaps TRBD1 (7 bases). The CDR3 DNA is TGCGGTGCTAGAGATATTAGCAGGGGGGATGCCGGGGAGCTGTTTTTT. Translated: CGARDISRGDAGELFF.